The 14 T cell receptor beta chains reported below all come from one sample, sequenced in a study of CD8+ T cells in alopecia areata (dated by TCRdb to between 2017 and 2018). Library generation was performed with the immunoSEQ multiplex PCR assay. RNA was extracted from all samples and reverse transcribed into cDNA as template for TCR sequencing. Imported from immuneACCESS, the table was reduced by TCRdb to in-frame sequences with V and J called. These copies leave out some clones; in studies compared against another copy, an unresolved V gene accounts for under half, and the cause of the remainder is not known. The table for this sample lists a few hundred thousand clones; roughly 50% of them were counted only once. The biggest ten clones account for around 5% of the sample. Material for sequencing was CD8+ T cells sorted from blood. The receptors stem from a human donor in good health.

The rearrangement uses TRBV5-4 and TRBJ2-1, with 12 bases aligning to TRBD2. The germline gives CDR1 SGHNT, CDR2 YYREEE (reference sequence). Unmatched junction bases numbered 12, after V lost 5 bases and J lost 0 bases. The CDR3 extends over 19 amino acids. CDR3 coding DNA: TGTGCCAGCAGGGATACTAGCGGGGGGCGCCCCAGCTCCTACAATGAGCAGTTCTTC. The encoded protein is CASRDTSGGRPSSYNEQFF.

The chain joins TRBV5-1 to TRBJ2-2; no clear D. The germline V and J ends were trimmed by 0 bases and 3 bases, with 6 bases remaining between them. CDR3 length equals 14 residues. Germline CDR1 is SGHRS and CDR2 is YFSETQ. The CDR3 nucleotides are TGCGCCAGCAGCTTGGCCCCAGACACCGGGGAGCTGTTTTTT. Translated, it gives CASSLAPDTGELFF.

In DNA form, the CDR3 reads TGTGCCAGCAGCTTGGGGACAGGGGTATCCTACGAGCAGTACTTC. This encodes CASSLGTGVSYEQYF. The chain combines TRBV7-6 with TRBJ2-7, with 10 bases lining up with TRBD1. V lost 3 bases and J lost 1; bases outside the gene matches: 3. The CDR3 spans 15 residues. Per germline, CDR1 SGHVS and CDR2 FNYEAQ. Filled out from reference TRBV7-6 and TRBJ2-7, the complete variable domain reads GAGVSQSPRYKVTKRGQDVALRCDPISGHVSLYWYRQALGQGPEFLTYFNYEAQQDKSGLPNDRFSAERPEGSISTLTIQRTEQRDSAMYRCASSLGTGVSYEQYFGPGTRLTVT.

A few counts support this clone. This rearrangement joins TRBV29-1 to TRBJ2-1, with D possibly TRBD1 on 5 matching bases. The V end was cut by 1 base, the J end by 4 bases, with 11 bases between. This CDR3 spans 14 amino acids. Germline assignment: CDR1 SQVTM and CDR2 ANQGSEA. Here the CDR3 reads CSVEAPDSYNEQFF. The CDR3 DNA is TGCAGCGTTGAAGCCCCCGACAGTTACAATGAGCAGTTCTTC.

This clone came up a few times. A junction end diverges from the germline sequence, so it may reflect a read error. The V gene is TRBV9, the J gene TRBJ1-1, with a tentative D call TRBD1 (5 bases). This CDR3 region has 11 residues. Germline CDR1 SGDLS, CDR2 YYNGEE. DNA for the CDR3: TGTGCCAGCAGCGTGACTGGGAGGACAACGTTT. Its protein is CASSVTGRTTF.

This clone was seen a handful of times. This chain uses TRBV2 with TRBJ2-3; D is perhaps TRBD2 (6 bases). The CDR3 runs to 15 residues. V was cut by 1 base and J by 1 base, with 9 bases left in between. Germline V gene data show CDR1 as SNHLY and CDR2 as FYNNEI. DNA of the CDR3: TGTGCCAGCAGTGAAGGGGACTCCCGCACAGATACGCAGTATTTT. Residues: CASSEGDSRTDTQYF.

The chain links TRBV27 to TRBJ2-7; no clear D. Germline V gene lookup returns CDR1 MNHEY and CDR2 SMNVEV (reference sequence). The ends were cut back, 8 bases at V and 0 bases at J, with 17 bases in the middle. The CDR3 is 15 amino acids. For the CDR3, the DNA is TGTGCCAGCCGGAAGACGGCTCAAAGCTCCTACGAGCAGTACTTC. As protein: CASRKTAQSSYEQYF.

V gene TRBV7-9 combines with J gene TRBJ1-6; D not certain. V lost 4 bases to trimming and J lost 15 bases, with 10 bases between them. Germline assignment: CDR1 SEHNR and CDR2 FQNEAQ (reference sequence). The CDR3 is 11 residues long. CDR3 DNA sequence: TGTGCCAGCAGCTCCTCACCGGGCCTCCACTTT. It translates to CASSSSPGLHF.

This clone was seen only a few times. For the CDR3, the DNA is TGCGCCAGCAGCCAAGTCGAGGGGGCTACCACTGAAGCTTTCTTT. Its translation: CASSQVEGATTEAFF. V gene TRBV4-1 combines with J gene TRBJ1-1; 7 bases align to TRBD1. CDR3 length equals 15 residues. The germline gives CDR1 MGHRA, CDR2 YSYEKL. The ends lost 1 base at V and 4 bases at J; junction bases unmatched: 6.

The CDR3 DNA reads as TGCGCCAGCAACGGCGGGGGGCTAGATGAAAAACTGTTTTTT. Translation: CASNGGGLDEKLFF. The chain combines TRBV4-1 with TRBJ1-4; weak D call: TRBD1 (6 bases). The germline gives CDR1 MGHRA, CDR2 YSYEKL. V dropped 7 bases and J dropped 6 bases, with 15 bases sitting between them. This CDR3 contains 14 residues.

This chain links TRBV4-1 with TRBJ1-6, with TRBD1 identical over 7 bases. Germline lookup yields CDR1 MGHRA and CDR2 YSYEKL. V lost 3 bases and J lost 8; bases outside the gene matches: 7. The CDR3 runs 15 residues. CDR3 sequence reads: CASSHPGQWDSPLHF. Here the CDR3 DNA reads TGCGCCAGCAGCCACCCGGGACAGTGGGATTCACCCCTCCACTTT.

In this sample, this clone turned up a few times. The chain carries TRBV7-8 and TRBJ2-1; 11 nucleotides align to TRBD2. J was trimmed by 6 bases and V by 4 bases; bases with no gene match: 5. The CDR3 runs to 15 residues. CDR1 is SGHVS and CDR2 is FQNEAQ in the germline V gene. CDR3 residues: CASSSLAGGPNEQFF. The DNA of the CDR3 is TGTGCCAGCAGCTCCCTAGCGGGGGGCCCCAATGAGCAGTTCTTC.

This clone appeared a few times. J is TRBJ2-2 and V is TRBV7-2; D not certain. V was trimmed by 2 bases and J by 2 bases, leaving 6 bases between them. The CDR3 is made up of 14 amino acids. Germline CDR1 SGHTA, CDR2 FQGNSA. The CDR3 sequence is CASSLPTNTGELFF. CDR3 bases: TGTGCCAGCAGCTTACCAACTAACACCGGGGAGCTGTTTTTT. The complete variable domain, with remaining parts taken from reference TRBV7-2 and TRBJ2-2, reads GAGVSQSPSNKVTEKGKDVELRCDPISGHTALYWYRQSLGQGLEFLIYFQGNSAPDKSGLPSDRFSAERTGGSVSTLTIQRTQQEDSAVYLCASSLPTNTGELFFGEGSRLTVL.

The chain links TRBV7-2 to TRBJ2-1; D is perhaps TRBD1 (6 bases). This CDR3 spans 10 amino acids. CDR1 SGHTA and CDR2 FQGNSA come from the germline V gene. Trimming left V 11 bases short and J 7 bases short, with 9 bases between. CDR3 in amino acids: CAGTGNEQFF. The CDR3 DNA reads TGTGCCGGAACAGGGAATGAGCAGTTCTTC.